This T cell receptor beta chain is from a study of blood T cell repertoires in COVID-19. The assay was immunoSEQ multiplex PCR, and TCRdb's table has in-frame clones only and misses some. The table records hundreds of thousands of clones, about 83% of them present only once. This CDR3 comprises 17 residues. This sequence was found in a woman aged 45-60 years with acute or convalescent COVID-19. The gene calls are TRBV21-1 and TRBJ2-7; the table's D call, TRBD1, has no DNA check behind it. TRBV21-1 is listed as a pseudogene. The source material was peripheral blood. CDR3 DNA: TGTGCCAGCAGCAAAGGGATTTGGGACAGCCGCTCCTACGAGCAGTACTTC. Protein sequence: CASSKGIWDSRSYEQYF.